These T cell receptor beta chains were read from a single sample in a study of blood T cell repertoires in COVID-19. Profiling relied on immunoSEQ multiplex PCR, and the TCRdb table lists in-frame clones only, not all of them. Of fewer than 500,000 clones detected, roughly 85% appear once; the ten largest clones hold approximately 2%. The sample comprised PBMCs or T cells enriched from blood (not recorded which). The source is a young woman with acute COVID-19. Both conserved end residues are part of each CDR3. The D gene is left open where the match is weak. Size tells how often a clone was seen (once, few, many) or the class of an expanded clone, and some rows leave it out.

v_gene: TRBV12-5; abundance: NA; j_gene: TRBJ1-1; d_gene: NA; CDR3aa: CASGLDRKKAFF; CDR3nt: TGTGCTAGTGGTTTGGACAGGAAAAAAGCTTTCTTT
v_gene: TRBV19; abundance: NA; j_gene: TRBJ1-5; d_gene: TRBD1; CDR3aa: CASSKKGQDAFHQPQHF; CDR3nt: TGTGCCAGTAGTAAAAAGGGACAGGACGCATTCCATCAGCCCCAGCATTTT
v_gene: TRBV4-1; abundance: NA; j_gene: TRBJ1-4; d_gene: TRBD1; CDR3aa: CASSPRQGAGEKLFF; CDR3nt: TGCGCCAGCAGCCCTCGACAGGGGGCAGGAGAAAAACTGTTTTTT
v_gene: TRBV10-3; abundance: NA; j_gene: TRBJ2-7; d_gene: TRBD2; CDR3aa: CAIQKRGDAYEQYF; CDR3nt: TGTGCCATACAAAAGCGGGGGGACGCCTACGAGCAGTACTTC
v_gene: TRBV19; abundance: NA; j_gene: TRBJ1-5; d_gene: TRBD1; CDR3aa: CASSTGQGENQPQHF; CDR3nt: TGTGCCAGTAGTACCGGACAGGGGGAAAATCAGCCCCAGCATTTT
v_gene: TRBV6-5; abundance: NA; j_gene: TRBJ1-5; d_gene: TRBD1; CDR3aa: CASMMTGDQPQHF; CDR3nt: TGTGCCAGCATGATGACAGGGGATCAGCCCCAGCATTTT
v_gene: TRBV29-1; abundance: NA; j_gene: TRBJ2-5; d_gene: TRBD2; CDR3aa: CSAREGETQYF; CDR3nt: TGCAGCGCCAGGGAGGGCGAGACCCAGTACTTC
v_gene: TRBV27; abundance: NA; j_gene: TRBJ1-4; d_gene: NA; CDR3aa: CASKGRELFF; CDR3nt: TGTGCCAGCAAGGGGAGGGAACTGTTTTTT
v_gene: TRBV9; abundance: NA; j_gene: TRBJ2-7; d_gene: NA; CDR3aa: CASSPRDSGDYEQYF; CDR3nt: TGTGCCAGCAGCCCAAGGGACTCTGGAGACTACGAGCAGTACTTC
v_gene: TRBV12-5; abundance: NA; j_gene: TRBJ1-5; d_gene: NA; CDR3aa: CASGPGGGSNQPQHF; CDR3nt: TGTGCTAGTGGTCCCGGGGGGGGTTCAAATCAGCCCCAGCATTTT
v_gene: TRBV18; abundance: NA; j_gene: TRBJ2-7; d_gene: NA; CDR3aa: CASSLSYEQYF; CDR3nt: TGTGCCAGCTCCCTCTCTTACGAGCAGTACTTC
v_gene: TRBV2; abundance: NA; j_gene: TRBJ1-5; d_gene: NA; CDR3aa: CASSTRQNQPQHF; CDR3nt: TGTGCCAGCAGCACAAGACAGAATCAGCCCCAGCATTTT
v_gene: TRBV4-3; abundance: NA; j_gene: TRBJ2-1; d_gene: TRBD2; CDR3aa: CASSQTTSGRSDEQFF; CDR3nt: TGCGCCAGCAGCCAGACGACTAGCGGGAGGTCGGATGAGCAGTTCTTC
v_gene: TRBV24-1; abundance: NA; j_gene: TRBJ1-2; d_gene: TRBD1; CDR3aa: CAIESGPQGNYGYTF; CDR3nt: TGTGCCATCGAGTCAGGGCCACAGGGGAACTATGGCTACACCTTC
v_gene: TRBV11-2; abundance: NA; j_gene: TRBJ2-1; d_gene: TRBD2; CDR3aa: CASSPDSGRASYNEQFF; CDR3nt: TGTGCCAGCAGTCCAGACAGCGGGAGGGCCTCCTACAATGAGCAGTTCTTC
v_gene: TRBV4-1; abundance: NA; j_gene: TRBJ1-4; d_gene: TRBD1; CDR3aa: CASSQERVTGVRLFF; CDR3nt: TGCGCCAGCAGCCAAGAAAGAGTGACAGGGGTAAGACTGTTTTTT
v_gene: TRBV2; abundance: NA; j_gene: TRBJ1-5; d_gene: NA; CDR3aa: CASEGDGGPQHF; CDR3nt: TGTGCCAGCGAGGGGGACGGTGGGCCCCAGCATTTT
v_gene: TRBV20-1; abundance: NA; j_gene: TRBJ2-7; d_gene: TRBD2; CDR3aa: CSASSSGGLVPYEQYF; CDR3nt: TGCAGTGCTAGTTCTAGCGGGGGCCTTGTTCCCTACGAGCAGTACTTC
v_gene: TRBV9; abundance: NA; j_gene: TRBJ1-1; d_gene: NA; CDR3aa: CASSVAIDTEAFF; CDR3nt: TGTGCCAGCAGCGTCGCCATAGACACTGAAGCTTTCTTT
v_gene: TRBV2; abundance: NA; j_gene: TRBJ1-1; d_gene: NA; CDR3aa: CASSEEGRTEAFF; CDR3nt: TGTGCCAGCAGTGAGGAGGGACGGACTGAAGCTTTCTTT
v_gene: TRBV5-5; abundance: NA; j_gene: TRBJ2-2; d_gene: TRBD1; CDR3aa: CASSPPGTVNTGELFF; CDR3nt: TGTGCCAGCAGCCCACCGGGGACAGTGAACACCGGGGAGCTGTTTTTT
v_gene: TRBV7-2; abundance: NA; j_gene: TRBJ2-5; d_gene: NA; CDR3aa: CASSPGTAQETQYF; CDR3nt: TGTGCCAGCAGTCCCGGGACTGCTCAAGAGACCCAGTACTTC
v_gene: TRBV12-3/TRBV12-4; abundance: few; j_gene: TRBJ1-1; d_gene: NA; CDR3aa: CASRANREPEAFF; CDR3nt: TGTGCCAGCAGGGCTAACAGGGAACCTGAAGCTTTCTTT
v_gene: TRBV19; abundance: NA; j_gene: TRBJ2-5; d_gene: TRBD1; CDR3aa: CASSIGPWTGGSSGAQETQYF; CDR3nt: TGTGCCAGTAGTATAGGTCCGTGGACAGGGGGCTCTAGCGGAGCCCAAGAGACCCAGTACTTC
v_gene: TRBV7-2; abundance: NA; j_gene: TRBJ1-5; d_gene: TRBD1; CDR3aa: CASREGDRGYQPQHF; CDR3nt: TGTGCCAGCAGGGAAGGGGACAGGGGATATCAGCCCCAGCATTTT
v_gene: TRBV4-1; abundance: few; j_gene: TRBJ1-2; d_gene: NA; CDR3aa: CASSQDMGDYGYTF; CDR3nt: TGCGCCAGCAGCCAAGATATGGGAGACTATGGCTACACCTTC
v_gene: TRBV24-1; abundance: NA; j_gene: TRBJ2-6; d_gene: NA; CDR3aa: CATSDPRDSGANVLTF; CDR3nt: TGTGCCACCAGTGATCCACGGGACTCTGGGGCCAACGTCCTGACTTTC